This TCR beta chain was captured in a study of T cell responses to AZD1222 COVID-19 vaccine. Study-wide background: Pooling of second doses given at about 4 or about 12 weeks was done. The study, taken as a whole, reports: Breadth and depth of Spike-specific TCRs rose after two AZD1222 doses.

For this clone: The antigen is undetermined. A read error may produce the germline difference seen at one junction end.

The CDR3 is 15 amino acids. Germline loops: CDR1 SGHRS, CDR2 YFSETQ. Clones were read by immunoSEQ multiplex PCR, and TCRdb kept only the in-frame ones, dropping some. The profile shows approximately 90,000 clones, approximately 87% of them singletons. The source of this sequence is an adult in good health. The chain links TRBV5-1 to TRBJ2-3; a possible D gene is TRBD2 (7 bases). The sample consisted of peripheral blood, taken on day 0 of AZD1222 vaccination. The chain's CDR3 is CASSLAGANADTQYF. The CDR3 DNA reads TGCGCCAGCAGTTTGGCGGGGGCCAACGCAGATACGCAGTATTTT.